This T cell receptor (beta chain) was found in a study of cytomegalovirus exposure and HLA in healthy donors (dated by TCRdb to the late 2010s). Regarding the research as a whole: The roughly 670 repertoires of the first cohort and the 95 to 150 validation repertoires were produced on the same platform, according to a later analysis. The study aimed to test whether signatures of past pathogen exposure could be identified by cataloging public T cell receptors. Besides the first cohort of 500 to 700 subjects, a separate validation cohort made up of 95 to 150 different subjects was used. High-throughput TCR immunosequencing, statistical association of individual TCRs with disease status, and machine learning were combined to predict cytomegalovirus infection status. On the study overall, not on this receptor specifically: Subsequent analysis determined that TCRs grouped into clusters in the first cohort also showed a tendency toward co-occurrence across the 120 validation repertoires, and about 94% of cluster scores exceeded 0. A later analysis had no HLA typing for the validation cohort, so co-occurrence there was scored across all 120 or so repertoires. While some public TCRs were present in many individuals, most TCR sequences turned up only very rarely across donors. The classifier was reported to diagnose cytomegalovirus status with high specificity and sensitivity in both the original and validation cohorts. The study gave a list of 150 to 200 TCR beta chains associated with cytomegalovirus. The authors suggested that the approach could potentially be extended to other disease states and immunological phenotypes. In vitro tests confirmed that a few of the cytomegalovirus-associated TCR beta chains recognize cytomegalovirus antigens.

Library preparation employed the immunoSEQ multiplex PCR assay. The paper's processing steps were these. A statistical classification framework was developed to diagnose cytomegalovirus status using the catalog of TCR beta chain sequences. As stored in TCRdb, this immuneACCESS dataset retains in-frame rearrangements with V and J assigned. A fraction of the clones does not appear; measured against another copy, unresolved V genes explain less than half of the discrepancy, and the remainder lacks a known reason. The V and J calls and the clone size are those of that table, but D and trimming were determined from the DNA. The sample data list about 160,000 clones, and approximately 89% of these were observed just once. The ten largest clones capture 4% to 5% of the sample. CDR1 and CDR2 were assigned from the germline V gene (reference sequence) as GTSNPN and SVGIG. A distance of 12 bases separates the germline ends of V and J, which lose 3 bases and 9 bases respectively. The cysteine opens and the phenylalanine closes a CDR3 of 12 amino acids. The read is trimmed to its CDR3 DNA, 36 bases read in frame from base 1.

The donors belonged to the validation cohort of around 110 subjects, which was separate from the roughly 670-subject first cohort. As concerns this clone: This clone's antigen is unknown. Base qualities are not provided; no much larger clone lies one nucleotide away.

Here the chain combines TRBV30 and TRBJ2-1; TRBD2 could be the D gene, as 5 bases match. The receptor was isolated from a man aged 18 to 30 in good health and CMV-seropositive. Sequencing input: PBMCs. The CDR3 corresponds to CAWRASGSEQFF. The DNA is as follows: TGTGCCTGGAGGGCCAGTGGGAGTGAGCAGTTCTTC.